This entry is about one T cell receptor (beta chain). As yet, its antigen is unknown. This entry comes from a study of tumor and adjacent non-tumor tissue in lung cancer. Study in general: About 4.17 million productive TCRbeta reads were obtained per sample on average. Study-wide results and caveats: Significantly higher TCR diversity was found in tumor than normal lung. Patients with more diverse tumor TCRs had worse survival.

V lost 7 bases to trimming and J lost 6 bases, with 16 bases between them. CDR3 length equals 14 residues. Germline CDR1 reads MDHEN; CDR2 reads SYDVKM. This sample's RNA came from whole unsorted tissue. A modified ARM-PCR protocol with three rounds of nested PCR amplified TCRbeta. Via MiXCR, TCRdb re-called the multiplex PCR reads, giving one row per CDR3 protein. This sample has under 100,000 distinct CDR3 sequences, with about two thirds found just once. The rearrangement links TRBV28 to TRBJ1-5, with D perhaps TRBD1 (6 bases). Sequenced: lung tumor tissue. This TCR came from a woman between 70 and 85 years old with non-small cell lung cancer. In DNA form, the CDR3 reads TGTGCCAGCAATTGGACAGCTCCCGGTCAGCCCCAGCATTTT. Its translation is CASNWTAPGQPQHF.